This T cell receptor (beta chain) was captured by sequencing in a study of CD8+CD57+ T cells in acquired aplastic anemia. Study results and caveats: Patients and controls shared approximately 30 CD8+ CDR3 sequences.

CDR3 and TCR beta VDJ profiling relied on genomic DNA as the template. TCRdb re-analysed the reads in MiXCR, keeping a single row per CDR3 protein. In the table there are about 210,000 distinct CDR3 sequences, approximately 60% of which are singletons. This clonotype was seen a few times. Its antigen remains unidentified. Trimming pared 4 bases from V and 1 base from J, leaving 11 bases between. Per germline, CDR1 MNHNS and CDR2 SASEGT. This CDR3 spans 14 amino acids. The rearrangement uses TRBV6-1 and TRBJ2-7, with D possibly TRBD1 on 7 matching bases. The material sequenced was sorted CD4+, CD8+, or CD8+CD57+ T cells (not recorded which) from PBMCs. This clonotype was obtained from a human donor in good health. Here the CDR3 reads CASSARGASYEQYF. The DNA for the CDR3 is TGTGCCAGCAGTGCCAGGGGGGCGTCCTACGAGCAGTACTTC.